The rows below give T cell receptor beta chains drawn from one sample of a study of technical replicates of blood from a handful of donors. Profiling relied on immunoSEQ multiplex PCR, and the TCRdb table lists in-frame clones only, not all of them. Among tens of thousands of clones listed, about 91% were seen once. The specimen sequenced was T cells isolated from PBMCs. The receptors stem from a human donor in good health. Both conserved end residues are trimmed from each CDR3. Fields, in order: J gene, clone size, D gene, V gene, CDR3 protein. The D gene is left open where the match is weak. Size tells how often a clone was seen (once, few, many) or the class of an expanded clone, and some rows leave it out.

J: TRBJ1-4; size: NA; D: TRBD1; V: TRBV30; CDR3: AWRRLGQGATNEKLF
J: TRBJ1-1; size: few; D: NA; V: TRBV7-6; CDR3: ASSFSTGTVLVPSEAF
J: TRBJ2-2; size: NA; D: NA; V: TRBV19; CDR3: ASSWASVTGELF
J: TRBJ2-2; size: NA; D: NA; V: TRBV5-1; CDR3: ASPHRVQNTGELF
J: TRBJ2-1; size: NA; D: TRBD2; V: TRBV7-6; CDR3: ASSLTSGGLNEQF
J: TRBJ1-1; size: NA; D: NA; V: TRBV11-2; CDR3: ASSSTGFYTEAF
J: TRBJ2-7; size: NA; D: NA; V: TRBV13; CDR3: ASSLAGSYEQY
J: NA; size: NA; D: NA; V: TRBV2; CDR3: ASTLGDEQY
J: TRBJ1-5; size: NA; D: NA; V: TRBV7-2; CDR3: ASSFGVVSNQPQH
J: TRBJ2-7; size: NA; D: NA; V: TRBV5-6; CDR3: ASSLDQGYSYEQY
J: TRBJ2-5; size: NA; D: TRBD2; V: TRBV6-1; CDR3: ASSKAGEVRKTQY
J: TRBJ2-1; size: NA; D: TRBD2; V: TRBV19; CDR3: ASRQLAGGYNEQF
J: TRBJ2-6; size: NA; D: NA; V: TRBV6-5; CDR3: ASKYVVSGANVLT
J: TRBJ2-7; size: NA; D: TRBD1; V: TRBV5-1; CDR3: ASSRTGEPYEQY
J: TRBJ2-1; size: NA; D: NA; V: TRBV2; CDR3: ASSYRDLLYNEQF
J: TRBJ2-7; size: NA; D: NA; V: TRBV7-2; CDR3: ASSLLGANEQY
J: TRBJ1-1; size: NA; D: TRBD1; V: TRBV25-1; CDR3: ASGTGGSKAF
J: TRBJ1-2; size: NA; D: NA; V: TRBV21-1; CDR3: ASSKRGPAGQGYT
J: TRBJ2-7; size: once; D: NA; V: TRBV25-1; CDR3: ASSERSRQMSHEQY
J: TRBJ1-3; size: NA; D: NA; V: TRBV30; CDR3: AWSGGNTIY
J: TRBJ2-7; size: NA; D: NA; V: TRBV30; CDR3: AQLYNYEQY
J: TRBJ2-7; size: NA; D: TRBD2; V: TRBV28; CDR3: ASSPTPRRTSGYEQY
J: TRBJ1-2; size: NA; D: NA; V: TRBV30; CDR3: AWSPLRGGWEYGYT
J: TRBJ2-3; size: NA; D: NA; V: TRBV19; CDR3: ASSSRDTDTQY
J: TRBJ2-2; size: NA; D: NA; V: TRBV5-1; CDR3: ASSSTAPLGAGELF
J: TRBJ2-7; size: NA; D: NA; V: TRBV28; CDR3: ASSLTNSQY
J: TRBJ1-4; size: NA; D: NA; V: TRBV11-3; CDR3: ASSFGPERNEKLF
J: TRBJ1-1; size: NA; D: TRBD1; V: TRBV7-2; CDR3: ASSLGGASYTEAF
J: TRBJ1-3; size: NA; D: NA; V: TRBV10-3; CDR3: AIRPGSGNTIY